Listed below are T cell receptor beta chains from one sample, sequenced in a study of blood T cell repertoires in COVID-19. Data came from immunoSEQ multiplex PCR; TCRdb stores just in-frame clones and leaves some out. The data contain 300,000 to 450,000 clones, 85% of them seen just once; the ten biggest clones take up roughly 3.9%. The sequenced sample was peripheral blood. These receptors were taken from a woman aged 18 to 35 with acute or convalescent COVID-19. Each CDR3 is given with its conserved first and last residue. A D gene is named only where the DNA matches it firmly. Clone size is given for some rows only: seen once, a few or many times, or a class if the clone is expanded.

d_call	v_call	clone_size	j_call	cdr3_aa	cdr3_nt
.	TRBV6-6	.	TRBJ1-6	CASSRDSNSPLHF	TGTGCCAGCAGTCGTGACAGTAATTCACCCCTCCACTTT
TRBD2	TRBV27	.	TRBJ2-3	CASRTLAGGFTDTQYF	TGTGCCAGCAGAACCTTAGCGGGAGGATTCACAGATACGCAGTATTTT
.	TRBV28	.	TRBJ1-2	CASSIGPAGYGYTF	TGTGCCAGCAGTATAGGTCCGGCGGGGTATGGCTACACCTTC
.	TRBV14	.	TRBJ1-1	CASSQVGEGEAFF	TGTGCCAGCAGCCAAGTTGGGGAGGGTGAAGCTTTCTTT
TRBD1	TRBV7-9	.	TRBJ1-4	CASSPTGGTIGKLFF	TGTGCCAGCAGCCCGACAGGGGGAACGATTGGAAAACTGTTTTTT
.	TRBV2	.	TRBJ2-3	CASSGRFADTQYF	TGTGCCAGCAGTGGCAGGTTTGCGGATACGCAGTATTTT
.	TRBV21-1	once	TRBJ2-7	CASSSGRDSSPHEQYF	TGTGCCAGCAGCTCAGGCCGGGACAGCTCCCCCCACGAGCAGTACTTC
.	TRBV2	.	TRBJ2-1	CASSLDKKQFF	TGTGCCAGCAGCTTGGACAAAAAGCAGTTCTTC
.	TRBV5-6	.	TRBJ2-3	CASSRGGTDTQYF	TGTGCCAGCAGCCGCGGGGGCACAGATACGCAGTATTTT
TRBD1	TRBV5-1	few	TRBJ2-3	CASSLGDRATDTQYF	TGCGCCAGCAGCTTGGGAGACAGGGCCACAGATACGCAGTATTTT
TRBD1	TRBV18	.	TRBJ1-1	CASSPRGQGVKNTEAFF	TGTGCCAGCTCACCACGAGGACAGGGGGTAAAGAACACTGAAGCTTTCTTT
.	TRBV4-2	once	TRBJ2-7	CASSQDPPNFYEQYF	TGTGCCAGCAGCCAAGACCCCCCCAACTTCTACGAGCAGTACTTC
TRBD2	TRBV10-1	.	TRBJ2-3	CASSTGLAGGPADTQYF	TGCGCCAGCTCTACGGGACTAGCGGGAGGGCCAGCAGATACGCAGTATTTT
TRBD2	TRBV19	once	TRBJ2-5	CASTSGGGGETQYF	TGTGCCAGTACTAGCGGGGGAGGGGGAGAGACCCAGTACTTC
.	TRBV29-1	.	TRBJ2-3	CSVDRGPTDTQYF	TGCAGCGTTGATAGAGGTCCCACAGATACGCAGTATTTT
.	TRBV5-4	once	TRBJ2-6	CASSLEGGERGNVLTF	TGTGCCAGCAGCTTGGAGGGCGGGGAAAGGGGAAACGTCCTGACTTTC
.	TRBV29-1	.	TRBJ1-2	CSVELDERYGGYTF	TGCAGCGTTGAGTTAGACGAGAGGTATGGAGGCTACACCTTC
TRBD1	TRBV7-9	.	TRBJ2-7	CASSSPGQGSEQYF	TGTGCCAGCAGCTCACCGGGACAGGGAAGCGAGCAGTACTTC
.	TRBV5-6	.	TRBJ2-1	CASSLDLRGNVRSHEQFF	TGTGCCAGCAGCTTGGATCTTAGGGGGAACGTGAGGTCCCATGAGCAGTTCTTC
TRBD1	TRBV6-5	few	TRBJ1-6	CASSQNRDRRTPLHF	TGTGCCAGCAGCCAAAATCGGGACAGAAGAACACCCCTCCACTTT
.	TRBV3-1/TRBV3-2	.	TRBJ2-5	CASSHLMETQYF	TGTGCCAGCAGCCATCTAATGGAGACCCAGTACTTC
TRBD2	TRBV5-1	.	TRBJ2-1	CASRTGTSGGAWNEQFF	TGCGCCAGCAGGACCGGGACTAGCGGGGGGGCGTGGAATGAGCAGTTCTTC
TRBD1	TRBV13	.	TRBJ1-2	CASSPDRAVGGYTF	TGTGCCAGCAGCCCGGACAGGGCGGTTGGCGGCTACACCTTC
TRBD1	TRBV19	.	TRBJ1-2	CASMAGTGGMDGYTF	TGTGCCAGTATGGCCGGGACAGGGGGCATGGATGGCTACACCTTC
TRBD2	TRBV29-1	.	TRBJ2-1	CSVETLAGGLVF	TGCAGCGTTGAAACGCTAGCGGGTGGCCTGGTCTTC
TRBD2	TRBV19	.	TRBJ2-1	CASSMGLAGYNEQFF	TGTGCCAGTAGTATGGGACTAGCGGGCTACAATGAGCAGTTCTTC
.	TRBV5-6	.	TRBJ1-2	CASSRVGVNYGYTF	TGTGCCAGCAGCCGGGTAGGGGTTAACTATGGCTACACCTTC
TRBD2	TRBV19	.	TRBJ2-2	CASKSGEVETGELFF	TGTGCCAGTAAAAGCGGGGAAGTCGAGACCGGGGAGCTGTTTTTT
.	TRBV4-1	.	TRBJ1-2	CASSPPAGGYDGYTF	TGCGCCAGCAGCCCTCCGGCGGGGGGGTATGATGGCTACACCTTC
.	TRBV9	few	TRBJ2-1	CASSGGTYNEQFF	TGTGCCAGCAGCGGGGGGACTTACAATGAGCAGTTCTTC
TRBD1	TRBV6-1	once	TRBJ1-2	CASSERRQGALYGYTF	TGTGCCAGCAGTGAAAGGCGACAGGGCGCACTCTATGGCTACACCTTC
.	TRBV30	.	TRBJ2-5	CAWQASQETQYF	TGTGCCTGGCAGGCGAGCCAAGAGACCCAGTACTTC
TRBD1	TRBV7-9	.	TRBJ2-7	CASSRRDRENLVYEQYF	TGTGCCAGCAGCAGAAGGGACAGGGAAAATTTGGTCTACGAGCAGTACTTC
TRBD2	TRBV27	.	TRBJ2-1	CASGSGSAYNEQFF	TGTGCCAGCGGTAGCGGGAGTGCCTACAATGAGCAGTTCTTC
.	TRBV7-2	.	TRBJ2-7	CASSLRVAPTYEQYF	TGTGCCAGCAGCTTACGCGTAGCCCCTACCTACGAGCAGTACTTC
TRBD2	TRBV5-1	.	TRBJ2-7	CASSPTSGSYEQYF	TGCGCCAGCAGCCCGACTAGCGGATCCTACGAGCAGTACTTC
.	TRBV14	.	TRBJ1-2	CASSQEGARGYTF	TGTGCCAGCAGCCAAGAAGGGGCGCGGGGCTACACCTTC